The clone carrying this T cell receptor (beta chain) was counted many times. The length of the CDR3 is 12 residues. Germline-derived CDR1 and CDR2 are SQVTM and ANQGSEA. Trimming removed 7 bases at V and 6 bases at J, with 16 bases between. The sample originates from a study of low-dose radiotherapy and immunotherapy resistance in tumors. About the study: Cyclophosphamide was given intravenously at 200 mg/m2 every two weeks, and each dose came one day before radiation and immunotherapy. Starting cycle 1 day 1, oral aspirin 300 mg was given daily for four cycles.

Primers used for first-strand cDNA, a TRAV- and TRBV-specific set, covered both alpha and beta chains. PCR amplification of the TCRs was performed with Phusion for 15 to 25 PCR cycles, and it relied on a constant-region primer together with a V-primer adapter. Via MiXCR, TCRdb re-called the reads, giving one row per CDR3 protein. The sample has approximately 45,000 distinct CDR3 sequences, less than 30% seen once. Time point meaning: after trial treatment. Treatment in this sample: LDRT plus nivolumab, ipilimumab, low-dose cyclophosphamide and aspirin (RACIN trial). Donors, who were enrolled in a single-arm phase I dose-escalation trial, received nivolumab, ipilimumab, aspirin, low-dose cyclophosphamide and low-dose radiotherapy. All eligible patients presented with advanced solid tumors that contained no tumor-infiltrating lymphocytes.

The input for sequencing was PBMCs, taken after low-dose radiotherapy plus immunotherapy. The TCR originated in a male donor with prostate cancer. The chain recombines TRBV29-1 with TRBJ2-7; D is perhaps TRBD1 or TRBD2 (6 bases each). In DNA form, the CDR3 reads TGCAGCGCCGGGGGCGTGGGGATCGAGCAGTACTTC. Its protein product is CSAGGVGIEQYF.